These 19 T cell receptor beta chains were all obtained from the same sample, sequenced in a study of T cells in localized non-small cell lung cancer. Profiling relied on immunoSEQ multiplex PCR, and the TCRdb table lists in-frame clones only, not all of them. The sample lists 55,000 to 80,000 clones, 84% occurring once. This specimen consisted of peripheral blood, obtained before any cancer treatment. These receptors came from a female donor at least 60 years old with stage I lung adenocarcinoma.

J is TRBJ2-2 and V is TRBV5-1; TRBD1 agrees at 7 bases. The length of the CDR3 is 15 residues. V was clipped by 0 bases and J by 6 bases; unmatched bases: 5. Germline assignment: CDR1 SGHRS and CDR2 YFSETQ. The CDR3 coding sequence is TGCGCCAGCAGCTTGGGTGGGACAGTCCCCGGGGAGCTGTTTTTT. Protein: CASSLGGTVPGELFF.

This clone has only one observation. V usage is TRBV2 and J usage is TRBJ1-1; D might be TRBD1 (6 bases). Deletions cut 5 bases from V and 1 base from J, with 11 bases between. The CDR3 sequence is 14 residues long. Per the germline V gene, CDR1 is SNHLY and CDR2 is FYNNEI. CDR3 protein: CASSLQGSNTEAFF. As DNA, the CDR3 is TGTGCCAGCAGTCTACAGGGCTCGAACACTGAAGCTTTCTTT.

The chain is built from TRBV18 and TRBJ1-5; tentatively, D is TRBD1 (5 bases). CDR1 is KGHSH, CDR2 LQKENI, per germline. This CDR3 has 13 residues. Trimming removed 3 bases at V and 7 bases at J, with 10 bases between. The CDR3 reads CASSPGGDQPQHF. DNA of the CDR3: TGTGCCAGCTCACCGGGAGGGGACCAGCCCCAGCATTTT.

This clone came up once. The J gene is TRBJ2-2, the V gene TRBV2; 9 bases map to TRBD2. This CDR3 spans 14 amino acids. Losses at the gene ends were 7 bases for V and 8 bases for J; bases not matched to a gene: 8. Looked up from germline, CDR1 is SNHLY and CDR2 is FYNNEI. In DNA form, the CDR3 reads TGTGCCAGCACTAGCGGGGTCCTGAGGGGGGAGCTGTTTTTT. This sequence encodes CASTSGVLRGELFF.

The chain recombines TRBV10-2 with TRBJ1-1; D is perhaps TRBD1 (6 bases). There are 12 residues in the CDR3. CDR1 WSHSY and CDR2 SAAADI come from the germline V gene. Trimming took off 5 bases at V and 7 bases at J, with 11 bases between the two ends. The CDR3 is CASSQQGFEAFF. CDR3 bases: TGCGCCAGCAGTCAACAGGGTTTTGAAGCTTTCTTT.

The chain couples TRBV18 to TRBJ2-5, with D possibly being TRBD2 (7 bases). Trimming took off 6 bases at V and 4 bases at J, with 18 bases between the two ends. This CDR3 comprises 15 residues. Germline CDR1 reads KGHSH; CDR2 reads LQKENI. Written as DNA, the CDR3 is TGTGCCAGCTCGATCCACCCGGGGGGCCGAGAGACCCAGTACTTC. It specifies CASSIHPGGRETQYF. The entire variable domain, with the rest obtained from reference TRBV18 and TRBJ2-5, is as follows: NAGVMQNPRHLVRRRGQEARLRCSPMKGHSHVYWYRQLPEEGLKFMVYLQKENIIDESGMPKERFSAEFPKEGPSILRIQQVVRGDSAAYFCASSIHPGGRETQYFGPGTRLLVL.

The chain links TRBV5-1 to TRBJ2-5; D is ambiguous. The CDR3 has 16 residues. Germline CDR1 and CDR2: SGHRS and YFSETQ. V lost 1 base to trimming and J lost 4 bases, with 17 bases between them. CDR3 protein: CASSLNPTPGRETQYF. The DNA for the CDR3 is TGCGCCAGCAGCTTGAACCCCACTCCGGGCAGAGAGACCCAGTACTTC.

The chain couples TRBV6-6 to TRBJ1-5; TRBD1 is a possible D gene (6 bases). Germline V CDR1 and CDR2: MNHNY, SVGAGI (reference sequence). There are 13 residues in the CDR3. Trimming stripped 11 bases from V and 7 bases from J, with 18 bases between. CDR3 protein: CARKQGIDQPQHF. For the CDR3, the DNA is TGTGCCCGTAAACAGGGAATTGACCAGCCCCAGCATTTT.

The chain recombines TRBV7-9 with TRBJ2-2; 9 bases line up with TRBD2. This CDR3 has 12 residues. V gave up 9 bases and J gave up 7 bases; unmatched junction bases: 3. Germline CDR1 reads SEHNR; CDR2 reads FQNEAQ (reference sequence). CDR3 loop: CARDSGSGELFF. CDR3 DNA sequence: TGTGCCAGAGATAGCGGGAGCGGGGAGCTGTTTTTT.

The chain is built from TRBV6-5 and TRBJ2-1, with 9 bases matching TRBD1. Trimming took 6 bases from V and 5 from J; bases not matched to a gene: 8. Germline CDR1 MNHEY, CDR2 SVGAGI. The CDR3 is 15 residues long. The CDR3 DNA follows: TGTGCCAGCAGGGCCGGGACAGGGCTCCACAATGAGCAGTTCTTC. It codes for CASRAGTGLHNEQFF.

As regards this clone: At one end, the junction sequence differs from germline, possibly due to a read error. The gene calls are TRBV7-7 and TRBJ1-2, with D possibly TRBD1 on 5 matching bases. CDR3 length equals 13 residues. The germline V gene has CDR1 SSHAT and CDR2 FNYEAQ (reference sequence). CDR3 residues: CASSLPDGTGYTF. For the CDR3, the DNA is TGTGCTAGCAGCTTGCCAGATGGGACCGGCTACACCTTC.

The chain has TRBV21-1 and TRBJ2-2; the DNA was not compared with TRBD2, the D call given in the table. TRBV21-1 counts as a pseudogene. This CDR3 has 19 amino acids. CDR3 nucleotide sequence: TGTGCCAGCAGCAACCGAGGGACCCTAGCGGGGGAGAACACCGGGGAGCTGTTTTTT. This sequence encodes CASSNRGTLAGENTGELFF.

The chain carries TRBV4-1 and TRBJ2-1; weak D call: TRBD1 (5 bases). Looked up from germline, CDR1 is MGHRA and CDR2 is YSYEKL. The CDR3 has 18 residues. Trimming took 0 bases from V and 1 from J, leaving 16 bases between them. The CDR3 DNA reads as TGCGCCAGCAGCCAAGATGTCGCTTCAGGGATATCCTACAATGAGCAGTTCTTC. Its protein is CASSQDVASGISYNEQFF.

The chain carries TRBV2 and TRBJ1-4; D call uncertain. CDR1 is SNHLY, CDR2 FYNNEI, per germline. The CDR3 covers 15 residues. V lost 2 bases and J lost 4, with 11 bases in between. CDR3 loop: CASSERRTGNEKLFF. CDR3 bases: TGTGCCAGCAGTGAACGCAGGACGGGTAATGAAAAACTGTTTTTT.

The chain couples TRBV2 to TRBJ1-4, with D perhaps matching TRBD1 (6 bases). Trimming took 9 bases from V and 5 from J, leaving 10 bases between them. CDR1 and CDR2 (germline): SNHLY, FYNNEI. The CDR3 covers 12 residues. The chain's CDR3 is CASSQGNEKLFF. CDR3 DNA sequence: TGTGCCAGTTCACAGGGAAATGAAAAACTGTTTTTT.

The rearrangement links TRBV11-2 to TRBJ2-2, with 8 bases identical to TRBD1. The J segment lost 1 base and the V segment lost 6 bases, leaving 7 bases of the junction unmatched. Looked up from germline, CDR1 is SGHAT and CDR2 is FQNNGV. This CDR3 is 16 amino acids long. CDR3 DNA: TGTGCCAGCAGAAAAGGCGGGACAGGGAACACCGGGGAGCTGTTTTTT. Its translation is CASRKGGTGNTGELFF.

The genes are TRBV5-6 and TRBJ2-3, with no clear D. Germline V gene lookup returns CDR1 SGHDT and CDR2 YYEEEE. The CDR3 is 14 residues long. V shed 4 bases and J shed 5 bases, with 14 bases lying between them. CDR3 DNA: TGTGCCAGCAGCCGTACTATTAGTGGAGATACGCAGTATTTT. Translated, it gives CASSRTISGDTQYF. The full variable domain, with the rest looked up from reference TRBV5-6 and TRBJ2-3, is DAGVTQSPTHLIKTRGQQVTLRCSPKSGHDTVSWYQQALGQGPQFIFQYYEEEERQRGNFPDRFSGHQFPNYSSELNVNALLLGDSALYLCASSRTISGDTQYFGPGTRLTVL.

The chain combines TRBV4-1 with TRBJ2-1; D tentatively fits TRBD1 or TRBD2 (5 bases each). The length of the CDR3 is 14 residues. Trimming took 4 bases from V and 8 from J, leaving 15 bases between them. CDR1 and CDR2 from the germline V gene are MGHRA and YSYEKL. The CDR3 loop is CASSPTPVGDEQFF. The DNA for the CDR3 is TGCGCCAGCAGCCCCACACCCGTGGGGGATGAGCAGTTCTTC.

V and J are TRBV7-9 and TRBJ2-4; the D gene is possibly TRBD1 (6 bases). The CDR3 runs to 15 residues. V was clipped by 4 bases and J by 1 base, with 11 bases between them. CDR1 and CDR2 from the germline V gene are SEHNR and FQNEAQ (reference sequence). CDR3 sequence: CASSSTGFAKNIQYF. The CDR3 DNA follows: TGTGCCAGCAGCTCCACAGGGTTTGCCAAAAACATTCAGTACTTC.